One sample yielded the 5 T cell receptor beta chains listed below, sequenced in a study of T cell changes during pregnancy in multiple sclerosis (dated 2019 in TCRdb). The library was built by means of the immunoSEQ multiplex PCR assay. TCRdb provides this immuneACCESS table in a form limited to in-frame rearrangements. Some clones are lacking; in checked studies, under half of them reflect an unresolved V gene, and why the rest are absent is not known. Across this sample there are about 80,000 clones, with around 92% seen only once. The ten largest clones capture 2.6% of the sample. Sample: peripheral blood, taken before pregnancy. The receptors were sampled from a female donor with multiple sclerosis, enrolled in a pregnancy study.

The chain couples TRBV2 to TRBJ2-2; TRBD1 matches 10 bases. The germline gives CDR1 SNHLY, CDR2 FYNNEI. The J segment lost 4 bases and the V segment lost 7 bases, leaving 6 bases of the junction unmatched. This CDR3 is 15 amino acids long. In DNA form, the CDR3 reads TGTGCCAGCAACCCCGGGACAGGGGTCACCGGGGAGCTGTTTTTT. Translated: CASNPGTGVTGELFF.

The chain combines TRBV7-9 with TRBJ2-3; 8 bases match TRBD2. The CDR3 loop spans 15 amino acids. J lost 0 bases, V lost 5 bases, and 4 bases had no gene match. From germline, CDR1 is SEHNR and CDR2 FQNEAQ (reference sequence). CDR3 residues: CASSVTSGSTDTQYF. CDR3 DNA sequence: TGTGCCAGCAGCGTCACTAGCGGAAGCACAGATACGCAGTATTTT.

The chain links TRBV6-1 to TRBJ2-1; D is undetermined. Trimming left V 5 bases short and J 9 bases short, with 14 bases between. The CDR3 sequence is 13 residues long. Looked up from germline, CDR1 is MNHNS and CDR2 is SASEGT. This CDR3 is CASSLKNEAEQFF. In nucleotides, the CDR3 is TGTGCCAGCAGTCTGAAGAACGAAGCTGAGCAGTTCTTC.

The rearrangement joins TRBV7-8 to TRBJ2-1, with D perhaps TRBD2 (6 bases). The CDR3 runs 17 residues. The germline CDR1 and CDR2 sequences are SGHVS and FQNEAQ. V was trimmed by 1 base and J by 0 bases, leaving 13 bases between them. This CDR3 reads CASSLVVIGSSYNEQFF. CDR3 DNA sequence: TGTGCCAGCAGCTTAGTCGTAATCGGGAGCTCCTACAATGAGCAGTTCTTC.

V usage is TRBV30 and J usage is TRBJ1-2, with a weak D call TRBD1 (5 bases). The germline V gene has CDR1 GTSNPN and CDR2 SVGIG (reference sequence). The CDR3 totals 13 residues. The germline V and J ends were trimmed by 2 bases and 1 base, with 8 bases remaining between them. The CDR3 loop reads CAWSRGGNYGYTF. For the CDR3, the DNA is TGTGCCTGGAGTCGCGGGGGTAACTATGGCTACACCTTC.